The sequence of this T cell receptor (beta chain) was determined in a study of control samples from healthy donors and cancer patients. Data came from immunoSEQ multiplex PCR; TCRdb stores just in-frame clones and leaves some out. This repertoire shows roughly 120,000 clones, about 95% found once; its top ten account for about 3.5%. V gave up 0 bases and J gave up 4 bases, with 4 bases separating them. Germline CDR1 SGDLS, CDR2 YYNGEE. The CDR3 consists of 12 residues. The receptor's source is a man aged 30-40 years in good health. Sequenced material: blood. The chain is built from TRBV9 and TRBJ1-2, with D hard to call. DNA for the CDR3: TGTGCCAGCAGCGTAGCAACCTATGGCTACACCTTC. As protein: CASSVATYGYTF. The variable domain in full, with the rest retrieved from reference TRBV9 and TRBJ1-2, is DSGVTQTPKHLITATGQRVTLRCSPRSGDLSVYWYQQSLDQGLQFLIQYYNGEERAKGNILERFSAQQFPDLHSELNLSSLELGDSALYFCASSVATYGYTFGSGTRLTVV.